This note documents a single TCR beta chain sequence. This entry belongs to a study of early T cells in non-severe SARS-CoV-2 infection. TCRdb re-called the 5' RACE reads through MiXCR, storing one row per CDR3 protein. The table records 70,000 to 90,000 distinct CDR3 sequences, under 15% of them present only once. V lost 4 bases to trimming and J lost 2 bases; unmatched junction nucleotides: 3. There are 13 residues in the CDR3. Germline CDR1 SGDLS, CDR2 YYNGEE. The sequenced sample consisted of whole blood. This clonotype was sampled from an adult who was a healthcare worker with PCR-confirmed SARS-CoV-2 infection or an uninfected control (not recorded which). V usage is TRBV9 and J usage is TRBJ2-7; TRBD1 matches 7 bases. CDR3 protein: CASSRDSTYEQYF. In DNA form, the CDR3 reads TGTGCCAGCAGCCGGGACAGTACCTACGAGCAGTACTTC.